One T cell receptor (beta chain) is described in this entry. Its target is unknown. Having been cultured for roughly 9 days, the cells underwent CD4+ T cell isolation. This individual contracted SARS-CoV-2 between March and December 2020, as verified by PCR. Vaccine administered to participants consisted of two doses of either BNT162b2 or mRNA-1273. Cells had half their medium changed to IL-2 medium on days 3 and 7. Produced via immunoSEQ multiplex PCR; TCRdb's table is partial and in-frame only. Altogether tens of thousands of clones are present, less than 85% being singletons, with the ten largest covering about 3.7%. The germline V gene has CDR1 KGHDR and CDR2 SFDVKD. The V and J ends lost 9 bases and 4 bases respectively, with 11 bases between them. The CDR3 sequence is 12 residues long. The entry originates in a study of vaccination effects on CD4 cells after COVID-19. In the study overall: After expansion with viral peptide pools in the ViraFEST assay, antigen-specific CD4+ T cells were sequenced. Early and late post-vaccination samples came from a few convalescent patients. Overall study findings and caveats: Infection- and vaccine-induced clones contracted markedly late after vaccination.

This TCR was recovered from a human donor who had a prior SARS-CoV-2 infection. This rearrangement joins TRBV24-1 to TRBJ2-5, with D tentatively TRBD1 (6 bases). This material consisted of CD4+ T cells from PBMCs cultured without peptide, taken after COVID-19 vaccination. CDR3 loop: CATAKTGETQYF. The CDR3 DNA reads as TGTGCCACCGCCAAGACAGGAGAGACCCAGTACTTC.